Listed below are T cell receptor beta chains from one sample, sequenced in a study of radiotherapy plus CTLA-4 blockade in lung cancer. Measured with immunoSEQ multiplex PCR; TCRdb has only the in-frame clones, and not every one. Of roughly 32,000 clones in the sample, less than 75% were seen once. Sequenced material: peripheral blood, taken from a patient treated with radiotherapy plus ipilimumab. All receptors derive from a human donor with non-small cell lung cancer who had stable disease on radiotherapy plus ipilimumab. Both conserved end residues are part of each CDR3. A D gene is named only where the DNA matches it firmly. Only part of the rows carry a size: once, few, many, or a class if the clone is expanded.

clone_size: few; v_call: TRBV4-1; d_call: NA; j_call: TRBJ2-5; cdr3_nt: TGCGCCAGCAGCCAAGTTTACGCAGCACAAGAGACCCAGTACTTC; cdr3_aa: CASSQVYAAQETQYF
clone_size: NA; v_call: TRBV5-8; d_call: NA; j_call: TRBJ2-5; cdr3_nt: TGTGCCAGCAAAGCCTTGGGGACTCCCAAAGAGACCCAGTACTTC; cdr3_aa: CASKALGTPKETQYF
clone_size: NA; v_call: TRBV28; d_call: TRBD1; j_call: TRBJ1-1; cdr3_nt: TGTGCCAGCAAATTAGACAGGGCTGAAGCTTTCTTT; cdr3_aa: CASKLDRAEAFF
clone_size: NA; v_call: TRBV7-9; d_call: TRBD2; j_call: TRBJ2-1; cdr3_nt: TGTGCCAGCAGCTTACCCCCTCGACTAGCGGGATCCTACAATGAGCAGTTCTTC; cdr3_aa: CASSLPPRLAGSYNEQFF
clone_size: once; v_call: TRBV30; d_call: NA; j_call: TRBJ1-4; cdr3_nt: TGTGCCTGGGCGATCGGTCTGGCTAATGAAAAACTGTTTTTT; cdr3_aa: CAWAIGLANEKLFF
clone_size: NA; v_call: TRBV28; d_call: NA; j_call: TRBJ2-1; cdr3_nt: TGTGCCAGCAGCCCAACCCCCGGGAATTACAATGAGCAGTTCTTC; cdr3_aa: CASSPTPGNYNEQFF
clone_size: NA; v_call: TRBV5-6; d_call: TRBD2; j_call: TRBJ2-1; cdr3_nt: TGTGCCAGCAGCTTGGTAGCGGGAGGAGAGCAGTTCTTC; cdr3_aa: CASSLVAGGEQFF
clone_size: NA; v_call: TRBV4-3; d_call: TRBD2; j_call: TRBJ2-5; cdr3_nt: TGCGCCAGCAGCCAATCTCAGCCTAGCGGGAGGATGGAGACCCAGTACTTC; cdr3_aa: CASSQSQPSGRMETQYF
clone_size: few; v_call: TRBV4-3; d_call: NA; j_call: TRBJ1-1; cdr3_nt: TGCGCCAGCAGCCAAGATTTGGCAGGGATCTCTTTCTTT; cdr3_aa: CASSQDLAGISFF
clone_size: NA; v_call: TRBV7-2; d_call: NA; j_call: TRBJ2-5; cdr3_nt: TGTGCCAGCAGCTTAGCGGGGGCAGCCCAAGAGACCCAGTACTTC; cdr3_aa: CASSLAGAAQETQYF
clone_size: once; v_call: TRBV12-5; d_call: NA; j_call: TRBJ2-1; cdr3_nt: TGTGCTAGTGGTTTGGCACAGTTTGTGGCGGGCTACAATGAGCAGTTCTTC; cdr3_aa: CASGLAQFVAGYNEQFF
clone_size: medium-sized; v_call: TRBV10-3; d_call: TRBD1; j_call: TRBJ1-4; cdr3_nt: TGTGCCATCAGACAAGACAGGGGTAATGAAAAACTGTTTTTT; cdr3_aa: CAIRQDRGNEKLFF
clone_size: NA; v_call: TRBV10-1; d_call: TRBD2; j_call: TRBJ2-3; cdr3_nt: TGCGCCAGCAGTGGTCTAGCGGGAAAGGGAGATACGCAGTATTTT; cdr3_aa: CASSGLAGKGDTQYF
clone_size: NA; v_call: TRBV7-9; d_call: TRBD1; j_call: TRBJ2-3; cdr3_nt: TGTGCCAGCAGCCGGCGGACAGGGGACACAGATACGCAGTATTTT; cdr3_aa: CASSRRTGDTDTQYF